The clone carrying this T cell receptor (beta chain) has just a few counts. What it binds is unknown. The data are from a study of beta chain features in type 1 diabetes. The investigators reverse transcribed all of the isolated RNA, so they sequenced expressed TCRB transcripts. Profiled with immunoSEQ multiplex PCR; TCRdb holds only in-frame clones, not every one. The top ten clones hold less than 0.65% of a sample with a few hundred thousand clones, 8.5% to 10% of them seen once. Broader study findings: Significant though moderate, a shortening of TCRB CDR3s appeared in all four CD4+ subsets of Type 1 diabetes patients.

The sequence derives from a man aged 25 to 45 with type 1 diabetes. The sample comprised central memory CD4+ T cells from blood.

CDR3 in amino acids: CASSPLAGGATDTQYF. For the CDR3, the DNA is TGTGCCAGCAGCCCCCTAGCGGGAGGCGCCACAGATACGCAGTATTTT. This rearrangement joins TRBV7-2 to TRBJ2-3; 11 bases are shared with TRBD2. The CDR3 spans 16 residues. In germline, CDR1 is SGHTA, CDR2 FQGNSA. Unmatched junction bases numbered 6, after V lost 5 bases and J lost 2 bases.